This T cell receptor (beta chain) was sequenced for a study of vaccination effects on CD4 cells after COVID-19. Whole-study results and caveats: Healthy vaccinees' vaccine-induced clones included only 1 of 255 that recognized common cold coronaviruses.

Sequencing was preceded by expansion of antigen-specific CD4+ T cells with viral peptide pools in the ViraFEST assay. Culture proceeded for approximately nine days, and CD4+ T cells were then isolated. The study found no prior SARS-CoV-2 infection in the vaccine recipients, who tested negative for nucleocapsid antibodies. From germline, CDR1 is MNHEY and CDR2 SVGAGI. Trimming removed 0 bases at V and 7 bases at J, with 12 bases between. The CDR3 spans 14 residues. In the case of this clone: Antigen: not known.

Data came from immunoSEQ multiplex PCR; TCRdb stores just in-frame clones and leaves some out. The table records more than 35,000 clones, 66% of them present only once. The chain links TRBV6-5 to TRBJ1-2, with TRBD1 as a possible D gene (6 bases). The TCR sequence derives from a human donor who received a COVID-19 vaccine. The sample in question was CD4+ T cells from PBMCs cultured with HCoV-OC43 spike peptides, obtained before COVID-19 vaccination. Subset defined: HCoV-OC43 spike overlapping peptide pool stimulation. The CDR3 spells CASSYSRGTTGYTF. CDR3 in DNA: TGTGCCAGCAGTTACTCGCGTGGGACAACTGGCTACACCTTC.